Reported below is one TCR beta chain. TCRdb called the 5' RACE reads again in MiXCR, with one record for every CDR3 protein. The sample yields some 260,000 distinct CDR3 sequences, around an eighth seen once. This entry is derived from a study of identical twins. The CDR3 is made up of 18 amino acids. Trimming removed 3 bases from V and 2 bases from J; junction bases left unmatched: 11. The V gene's germline CDR1 is DFQATT and CDR2 SNEGSKA (reference sequence). V and J are TRBV20-1 and TRBJ2-3; 13 nucleotides align to TRBD2. The sample comprised memory (CD45RO+) T cells sorted from blood. The TCR originated in a woman aged 18-29 years in good health. DNA for the CDR3: TGCAGTGCTAGGCGACTAGCGGGGGGCCGAGGATCCACAGATACGCAGTATTTT. It encodes CSARRLAGGRGSTDTQYF.